A selection of T cell receptor beta chains follows, all from one sample in a study of CD8 T cells in ankylosing spondylitis. MiXCR, applied by TCRdb to the 5' RACE reads, yields one record per CDR3 protein. Of fewer than 550,000 distinct CDR3 sequences detected, approximately 5% appear once; the ten largest clones hold under 4.5%. Material: blood, either unsorted or a sorted T cell fraction (not recorded which). The source is a male donor with ankylosing spondylitis. The CDR3 runs from the conserved cysteine through the conserved F or W. Fields, in order: V gene, clone size, D gene, J gene, CDR3 protein, CDR3 DNA. The D gene is left open where the match is weak. A clone size is listed for some rows: how often the clone was seen (once, few, many), or a class if it is expanded.

>TRBV6-2/TRBV6-3|many|TRBD1|TRBJ2-5
CASSSRTGPRKGETQYF
TGTGCCAGCAGTTCCCGGACAGGGCCGCGGAAAGGGGAGACCCAGTACTTC
>TRBV4-2|many|.|TRBJ2-7
CASSQEVVGYDLDSYEQYF
TGTGCCAGCAGCCAAGAGGTGGTGGGTTATGACCTAGACTCCTACGAGCAGTACTTC
>TRBV5-1|.|.|TRBJ2-1
CASSSPSFPYNEQFF
TGCGCCAGCAGCTCTCCTAGTTTCCCCTACAATGAGCAGTTCTTC
>TRBV20-1|many|.|TRBJ2-1
CSATKPVRENEQFF
TGCAGTGCGACCAAACCCGTACGGGAAAATGAGCAGTTCTTC
>TRBV28|many|.|TRBJ2-7
CASSLPGAYEQYF
TGTGCCAGCAGTCTCCCCGGAGCCTACGAGCAGTACTTC
>TRBV7-9|many|.|TRBJ1-1
CASSLREANTEAFF
TGTGCCAGCAGCTTACGCGAGGCGAACACTGAAGCTTTCTTT
>TRBV9|.|.|TRBJ2-7
CASSEGLFSYEQYF
TGTGCCAGCAGCGAAGGACTGTTCTCCTACGAGCAGTACTTC
>TRBV18|many|.|TRBJ1-1
CASSDLLGDTEAFF
TGTGCCAGCTCAGATCTTTTGGGGGACACTGAAGCTTTCTTT
>TRBV20-1|many|.|TRBJ2-5
CSARDTPLAGWETQYF
TGCAGTGCTAGAGATACTCCACTAGCTGGATGGGAGACCCAGTACTTC
>TRBV4-3|many|.|TRBJ2-1
CASSQVGYQSSYNEQFF
TGCGCCAGCAGCCAAGTTGGGTACCAAAGCTCCTACAATGAGCAGTTCTTC
>TRBV12-3/TRBV12-4|many|.|TRBJ2-7
CASSLRGESSYEQYF
TGTGCCAGCAGCCTGAGAGGGGAAAGCTCCTACGAGCAGTACTTC